This entry is about one TCR beta chain. Its specificity is unknown. Some clones are missing from TCRdb's copy, which holds only in-frame ones; the method was immunoSEQ multiplex PCR. The repertoire holds over a million clones, roughly 97% seen once, with approximately 1.1% in the top ten. The sample originates from a study of shared clonotypes between healthy human individuals. A split of CD4+ cells into CD45RA+ naive and CD45RA-negative memory subsets was performed. Study results and caveats: In the sorted subsets, rarefaction showed sequencing was incomplete despite large depth. Few donors restricted represented genetic and exposure-history diversity. The four-donor shared clonotypes exceeded non-shared clonotypes in generation probability, with non-shared ones scoring lower.

The CDR3 has 14 amino acids. Germline V gene lookup returns CDR1 SEHNR and CDR2 FQNEAQ (reference sequence). The germline V and J ends were trimmed by 3 bases and 5 bases, with 13 bases remaining between them. The chain couples TRBV7-9 to TRBJ2-5, with a possible D match to TRBD2 (6 bases). This clonotype was obtained from a man aged 30-40 years in good health. Sequences were obtained from naive CD4+ T cells sorted from blood. The subset: CD45RA+ positively selected. CDR3 in amino acids: CASSFPAGYETQYF. The DNA for the CDR3 is TGTGCCAGCAGCTTCCCGGCGGGGTATGAGACCCAGTACTTC.